A single sample gave rise to the 31 T cell receptor beta chains below, sequenced in a study of T cells in localized non-small cell lung cancer. Some clones are missing from TCRdb's copy, which holds only in-frame ones; the method was immunoSEQ multiplex PCR. The data hold tens of thousands of clones, with roughly 80% observed a single time. Specimen: peripheral blood, collected before any cancer treatment. The receptors were sampled from a male donor aged 60 or older with stage II squamous cell lung carcinoma.

The gene calls are TRBV18 and TRBJ2-7, with TRBD1 identical over 10 bases. With V trimmed by 5 bases and J by 11 bases, 18 bases remained unmatched. CDR3 size: 16 residues. The germline CDR1 and CDR2 sequences are KGHSH and LQKENI. The CDR3 DNA reads as TGTGCCAGCTCAGCGAGTGCCCCGGGACAGGGGTTGAAGGAGTACTTC. It specifies CASSASAPGQGLKEYF.

This clone was detected only once. V usage is TRBV30 and J usage is TRBJ1-5; tentatively, D is TRBD1 (6 bases). V was trimmed by 1 base and J by 4 bases, leaving 11 bases between them. This CDR3 has 14 residues. Germline V gene sequence: CDR1 GTSNPN, CDR2 SVGIG (reference sequence). The CDR3 here is CAWSAGTPNQPQHF. CDR3 nucleotides: TGTGCCTGGAGTGCCGGGACACCTAATCAGCCCCAGCATTTT.

This clone has more than one count but fewer than ten. This chain joins TRBV7-6 and TRBJ1-1; 7 bases line up with TRBD1. The CDR3 runs 14 residues. V shed 2 bases, J shed 4 bases, and the junction held 4 bases outside the gene matches. Per germline, CDR1 SGHVS and CDR2 FNYEAQ. For the CDR3, the DNA is TGTGCCAGCAGCTTAAACAGGGGTAGCACTGAAGCTTTCTTT. Residues: CASSLNRGSTEAFF. Variable domain in full (rest from reference TRBV7-6 and TRBJ1-1): GAGVSQSPRYKVTKRGQDVALRCDPISGHVSLYWYRQALGQGPEFLTYFNYEAQQDKSGLPNDRFSAERPEGSISTLTIQRTEQRDSAMYRCASSLNRGSTEAFFGQGTRLTVV.

J is TRBJ2-7 and V is TRBV7-9, with unresolved D. The germline V and J ends were trimmed by 8 bases and 3 bases, with 5 bases remaining between them. The CDR3 length is 10 residues. Germline CDR1 is SEHNR and CDR2 is FQNEAQ (reference sequence). Here the CDR3 reads CASGDYEQYF. The CDR3 bases are TGTGCCAGCGGGGACTACGAGCAGTACTTC.

This clone was counted once. This chain links TRBV6-1 with TRBJ2-3; 7 bases agree with TRBD1. The CDR3 totals 14 residues. Trimming at V came to 4 bases and at J to 1 base, leaving 2 bases not matched to a gene. The V gene's germline CDR1 is MNHNS and CDR2 SASEGT. The CDR3 loop is CASSVGGGTDTQYF. In nucleotides, the CDR3 is TGTGCCAGCAGTGTAGGGGGCGGCACAGATACGCAGTATTTT.

The genes are TRBV18 and TRBJ2-7; 7 positions agree with TRBD2. V was pared by 3 bases and J by 2 bases, with 7 bases of the junction left unmatched. Per germline, CDR1 KGHSH and CDR2 LQKENI. The CDR3 totals 15 residues. The CDR3 DNA sequence: TGTGCCAGCTCACCGGCGACTAGCATCACCTACGAGCAGTACTTC. This codes for CASSPATSITYEQYF.

This sequence joins TRBV5-1 and TRBJ2-5; possibly TRBD1 or TRBD2 for D (6 bases each). The CDR3 loop spans 16 amino acids. The germline gives CDR1 SGHRS, CDR2 YFSETQ. V lost 3 bases, J lost 4 bases, and 19 bases lay in between. CDR3 protein: CASSSFSGGSGETQYF. For the CDR3, the DNA is TGCGCCAGCAGCTCGTTCTCCGGGGGCTCGGGAGAGACCCAGTACTTC.

V and J are TRBV9 and TRBJ2-3; 8 bases fit TRBD2. With V trimmed by 0 bases and J by 0 bases, 6 bases remained unmatched. Germline V gene data show CDR1 as SGDLS and CDR2 as YYNGEE. CDR3 length: 17 residues. The CDR3 spells CASSVDFSGTSTDTQYF. CDR3 bases: TGTGCCAGCAGCGTAGATTTTAGCGGGACTAGCACAGATACGCAGTATTTT. Drawing the rest from reference TRBV9 and TRBJ2-3, the complete variable domain is DSGVTQTPKHLITATGQRVTLRCSPRSGDLSVYWYQQSLDQGLQFLIQYYNGEERAKGNILERFSAQQFPDLHSELNLSSLELGDSALYFCASSVDFSGTSTDTQYFGPGTRLTVL.

The rearrangement links TRBV6-5 to TRBJ2-7; TRBD1 matches at 9 bases. From germline, CDR1 is MNHEY and CDR2 SVGAGI. The junction had 5 bases not matched to a gene; V was cut back by 6 bases and J by 2 bases. The CDR3 sequence is 14 residues long. The CDR3 sequence is CASRVGQGTYEQYF. The CDR3 coding sequence is TGTGCCAGCAGGGTCGGACAGGGGACCTACGAGCAGTACTTC.

This chain connects TRBV12-5 to TRBJ1-2; no firm D call. Looked up from germline, CDR1 is LGHNT and CDR2 is FRNRAP. This CDR3 has 14 residues. The V end was cut by 3 bases, the J end by 1 base, with 9 bases between. The CDR3 reads CASGLGRFNYGYTF. CDR3 in DNA: TGTGCTAGTGGTTTAGGACGGTTTAACTATGGCTACACCTTC.

This clone appeared a single time. This chain links TRBV5-1 with TRBJ1-2; TRBD1 is a possible D gene (6 bases). V shed 2 bases and J shed 7 bases, with 12 bases lying between them. CDR1 is SGHRS and CDR2 is YFSETQ in the germline V gene. The CDR3 extends over 13 amino acids. The CDR3 here is CASSLRTEAGYTF. CDR3 bases: TGCGCCAGCAGCTTAAGGACAGAAGCTGGCTACACCTTC. Filled out from reference TRBV5-1 and TRBJ1-2, the complete variable domain reads KAGVTQTPRYLIKTRGQQVTLSCSPISGHRSVSWYQQTPGQGLQFLFEYFSETQRNKGNFPGRFSGRQFSNSRSEMNVSTLELGDSALYLCASSLRTEAGYTFGSGTRLTVV.

This rearrangement joins TRBV2 to TRBJ1-2; no clear D gene. V was shortened by 2 bases and J by 4 bases, with 5 bases between the two germline ends. This CDR3 contains 12 residues. CDR1 and CDR2 from the germline V gene are SNHLY and FYNNEI. This CDR3 is CASSENPYGYTF. CDR3 nucleotides: TGTGCCAGCAGTGAAAACCCCTATGGCTACACCTTC. Combining the CDR3 with reference TRBV2 and TRBJ1-2 gives the whole variable domain EPEVTQTPSHQVTQMGQEVILRCVPISNHLYFYWYRQILGQKVEFLVSFYNNEISEKSEIFDDQFSVERPDGSNFTLKIRSTKLEDSAMYFCASSENPYGYTFGSGTRLTVV.

The chain uses TRBV6-5 and TRBJ1-2; TRBD1 agrees at 8 bases. With 5 bases clipped from V and 4 bases from J, the junction kept 6 bases outside the gene matches. The germline V gene has CDR1 MNHEY and CDR2 SVGAGI. The CDR3 has 14 residues. The CDR3 nucleotides read TGTGCCAGCAGTGACGGACAGGGTGGCTATGGCTACACCTTC. Translation: CASSDGQGGYGYTF.

This chain connects TRBV7-9 to TRBJ2-1; D is uncertain. Trimming removed 4 bases from V and 0 bases from J, with 13 bases in between. Germline assignment: CDR1 SEHNR and CDR2 FQNEAQ (reference sequence). The CDR3 covers 16 residues. CDR3 loop: CASSSNAQSSYNEQFF. The CDR3 nucleotides read TGTGCCAGCAGCTCCAACGCCCAGAGCTCCTACAATGAGCAGTTCTTC.

J is TRBJ2-7 and V is TRBV11-2, with a possible D match to TRBD1 (5 bases). CDR1 is SGHAT and CDR2 is FQNNGV in the germline V gene. The CDR3 consists of 17 residues. The V and J ends lost 4 bases and 4 bases respectively, with 23 bases between them. The CDR3 is CASSSPGPGHRLYEQYF. The CDR3 nucleotides are TGTGCCAGCAGCTCACCCGGCCCCGGACACCGCTTGTACGAGCAGTACTTC.

Concerning this clone: One end of the junction does not line up with germline, which may come from a read error. The chain is built from TRBV7-7 and TRBJ2-1; D may correspond to TRBD1 or TRBD2 (5 bases each). Per the germline V gene, CDR1 is SSHAT and CDR2 is FNYEAQ (reference sequence). The CDR3 loop spans 16 amino acids. CDR3 protein: CASSPGTLSSYNEQFF. As DNA, the CDR3 is TGTGCTAGCAGCCCGGGGACGTTGAGCTCCTACAATGAGCAGTTCTTC. Supplemented by reference TRBV7-7 and TRBJ2-1, the full variable domain reads GAGVSQSPRYKVTKRGQDVTLRCDPISSHATLYWYQQALGQGPEFLTYFNYEAQPDKSGLPSDRFSAERPEGSISTLTIQRTEQRDSAMYRCASSPGTLSSYNEQFFGPGTRLTVL.

CDR3 amino acids: CASSLPMGGGYEQYF. The CDR3 DNA follows: TGTGCCAGCAGTTTGCCGATGGGCGGTGGGTACGAGCAGTACTTC. V gene TRBV6-6 combines with J gene TRBJ2-7, with D uncertain. Germline V lookup: CDR1 MNHNY, CDR2 SVGAGI (reference sequence). The CDR3 covers 15 residues. Trimming took 4 bases from V and 4 from J, leaving 17 bases between them.

This CDR3 is CATSYLINTEAFF. In DNA form, the CDR3 reads TGTGCCACCAGCTACCTCATAAACACTGAAGCTTTCTTT. The gene calls are TRBV15 and TRBJ1-1; D is unclear. The CDR3 is 13 amino acids. The germline V and J ends were trimmed by 5 bases and 2 bases, with 9 bases remaining between them. Germline CDR1 is LNHNV and CDR2 is YYDKDF (reference sequence).

The rearrangement links TRBV9 to TRBJ1-1; 7 nucleotides line up with TRBD1. The CDR3 spans 15 residues. The germline V gene has CDR1 SGDLS and CDR2 YYNGEE. Trimming removed 0 bases from V and 1 base from J; junction bases left unmatched: 3. CDR3 nucleotides: TGTGCCAGCAGCGTAGGTTGGGACAGGAACACTGAAGCTTTCTTT. This translates into CASSVGWDRNTEAFF.

The chain employs TRBV19 and TRBJ2-1; D is unclear. The germline CDR1 and CDR2 sequences are LNHDA and SQIVND (reference sequence). The CDR3 is 13 amino acids. V gave up 2 bases and J gave up 5 bases, with 7 bases separating them. The CDR3 region has the DNA TGTGCCAGTAGTATAAGTCAGCACAATGAGCAGTTCTTC. Its translation: CASSISQHNEQFF.

This clone has a handful of counts. The rearrangement uses TRBV19 and TRBJ1-1, with D perhaps TRBD1 (6 bases). The CDR3 length is 14 residues. V gave up 3 bases and J gave up 1 base, with 9 bases separating them. Germline V gene sequence: CDR1 LNHDA, CDR2 SQIVND (reference sequence). In DNA form, the CDR3 reads TGTGCCAGTAGTATGGGACACCAGAACACTGAAGCTTTCTTT. Translation gives CASSMGHQNTEAFF.

The V call is TRBV30, the J call TRBJ1-1, with 7 bases identical to TRBD1. Germline CDR1 reads GTSNPN; CDR2 reads SVGIG (reference sequence). This CDR3 spans 13 amino acids. The V segment lost 5 bases and the J segment 5 bases; nucleotides outside the gene matches: 8. In nucleotides, the CDR3 is TGTGCCTGGGCCCAACAGGGGAATACTGAAGCTTTCTTT. Protein: CAWAQQGNTEAFF.

The V and J genes are TRBV13 and TRBJ2-7; D could derive from TRBD1 or TRBD2 (6 bases each). Trimming removed 0 bases from V and 6 bases from J, with 12 bases in between. The length of the CDR3 is 14 residues. The germline gives CDR1 PRHDT, CDR2 FYEKMQ (reference sequence). The CDR3 DNA sequence: TGTGCCAGCAGCTTAGGGACTAGAGGGGGCGAGCAGTACTTC. This gives the protein CASSLGTRGGEQYF.

This clone was seen a handful of times. The chain combines TRBV5-4 with TRBJ2-1; no definite D call. Trimming cost V 1 base and J 9 bases, with 8 bases left between them. This CDR3 has 12 amino acids. In germline, CDR1 is SGHNT, CDR2 YYREEE (reference sequence). The CDR3 protein is CASSLRGFEQFF. The CDR3 DNA follows: TGTGCCAGCAGCTTGCGAGGCTTTGAGCAGTTCTTC.

The J gene is TRBJ2-1, the V gene TRBV9, with a tentative D call TRBD2 (6 bases). In germline, CDR1 is SGDLS, CDR2 YYNGEE. Trimming pared 3 bases from V and 4 bases from J, leaving 14 bases between. The CDR3 runs 15 residues. In nucleotides, the CDR3 is TGTGCCAGCAGCGGGCGGGACTTACGATACAATGAGCAGTTCTTC. Amino acid sequence: CASSGRDLRYNEQFF. Combining the CDR3 with reference TRBV9 and TRBJ2-1 gives the whole variable domain DSGVTQTPKHLITATGQRVTLRCSPRSGDLSVYWYQQSLDQGLQFLIQYYNGEERAKGNILERFSAQQFPDLHSELNLSSLELGDSALYFCASSGRDLRYNEQFFGPGTRLTVL.

This clone came up a few times. This sequence joins TRBV6-5 and TRBJ1-1, with no clear D. The V end lost 6 bases, the J end lost 4 bases, and 15 bases lay between the germline ends. This CDR3 has 14 residues. Germline V lookup: CDR1 MNHEY, CDR2 SVGAGI. The CDR3 DNA sequence: TGTGCCAGCAGGAGTCCCGGACGGCTCACTGAAGCTTTCTTT. It specifies CASRSPGRLTEAFF.

This chain joins TRBV25-1 and TRBJ2-6; D is unclear. Trimming left V 6 bases short and J 4 bases short, with 7 bases between. The CDR3 runs to 13 residues. Germline V lookup: CDR1 MGHDK, CDR2 SYGVNS. CDR3 in amino acids: CASSLLGANVLTF. For the CDR3, the DNA is TGTGCCAGCAGCTTGCTAGGGGCCAACGTCCTGACTTTC.

This sequence joins TRBV10-1 and TRBJ1-1, with D unclear. V shed 7 bases and J shed 1 base, with 7 bases lying between them. The CDR3 has 12 residues. Per the germline V gene, CDR1 is WNHNN and CDR2 is SYGVQD (reference sequence). CDR3 sequence reads: CASKEGNTEAFF. For the CDR3, the DNA is TGCGCCAGCAAGGAGGGGAACACTGAAGCTTTCTTT.

This clone was counted only a few times. V is TRBV11-2 and J is TRBJ2-4, with D uncertain. V lost 2 bases, J lost 7 bases, and 12 bases lay in between. The CDR3 covers 14 residues. Germline CDR1 and CDR2: SGHAT and FQNNGV. The CDR3 DNA is TGTGCCAGCAGCTTACAAGGTTTCAGGAACATTCAGTACTTC. Translating gives CASSLQGFRNIQYF.

CDR3 amino acids: CASSNSAGGETQYF. In DNA, the CDR3 is TGTGCCAGTAGCAACTCAGCGGGGGGAGAGACCCAGTACTTC. This chain connects TRBV19 to TRBJ2-5; TRBD2 matches at 9 bases. V trimming: 6 bases; J trimming: 4 bases; junction bases outside the gene matches: 6. Germline V gene lookup returns CDR1 LNHDA and CDR2 SQIVND (reference sequence). This CDR3 spans 14 amino acids.

The chain links TRBV6-5 to TRBJ2-7, with a possible D match to TRBD1 (5 bases). V lost 5 bases and J 1 base, leaving 15 bases between the germline ends. The CDR3 runs 15 residues. CDR1 and CDR2 (germline): MNHEY, SVGAGI. The CDR3 nucleotides are TGTGCCAGCAGTGGGGCCCCGTTGGGGTCCTACGAGCAGTACTTC. Its translation: CASSGAPLGSYEQYF.